The 8 T cell receptor beta chains given below trace back to one sample, sequenced in a study of blood T cells in healthy people across ages. The use of a sample-barcoded 5' primer and a J-beta primer mix characterized a second PCR of about 6 to 11 cycles. TCRdb called the 5' RACE reads again in MiXCR, with one record for every CDR3 protein. The sample holds about a million distinct CDR3 sequences; about 51% are singletons and the top ten take 20% to 25%. The sequenced sample consisted of blood. The receptors were gathered from a woman in her sixties or seventies in good health.

This chain connects TRBV20-1 to TRBJ1-5; D uncertain. The CDR3 runs 14 residues. The V end was cut by 0 bases, the J end by 3 bases, with 9 bases between. The germline V gene has CDR1 DFQATT and CDR2 SNEGSKA (reference sequence). The CDR3 loop is CSARDQTPNQPQHF. CDR3 DNA sequence: TGCAGTGCTAGAGATCAAACACCCAATCAGCCCCAGCATTTT.

V gene TRBV6-6 combines with J gene TRBJ1-1; the match to TRBD1 covers 7 bases. The V and J ends lost 5 bases and 5 bases, in that order; junction bases with no gene match: 5. The CDR3 runs 13 residues. Germline loops: CDR1 MNHNY, CDR2 SVGAGI (reference sequence). CDR3 bases: TGTGCCAGCAGTACAGGGGCGGGGACTGAAGCTTTCTTT. The encoded protein is CASSTGAGTEAFF.

V and J are TRBV27 and TRBJ2-2, with D possibly TRBD2 on 6 matching bases. There are 15 residues in the CDR3. The ends were cut back, 2 bases at V and 7 bases at J, with 14 bases in the middle. CDR1 is MNHEY and CDR2 is SMNVEV in the germline V gene (reference sequence). The CDR3 sequence is CASSLDGSIGGELFF. CDR3 DNA sequence: TGTGCCAGCAGTTTAGACGGGAGTATCGGCGGGGAGCTGTTTTTT.

The chain couples TRBV6-5 to TRBJ1-2; D might be TRBD1 (6 bases). Per the germline V gene, CDR1 is MNHEY and CDR2 is SVGAGI. Deletions cut 0 bases from V and 4 bases from J, with 12 bases between. The CDR3 is 15 residues long. The CDR3 sequence: CASSYSTGSSYGYTF. The CDR3, as DNA: TGTGCCAGCAGTTACTCAACAGGGTCAAGCTATGGCTACACCTTC.

On this clonotype itself: A read error may produce the germline difference seen at one junction end. This chain joins TRBV6-6 and TRBJ1-2; D is unclear. Germline lookup yields CDR1 MNHNY and CDR2 SVGAGI (reference sequence). This CDR3 contains 12 residues. The CDR3 DNA sequence: TGTGCCAGCAGTTACTCGAACTGTGGCTACACCTTC. It translates to CASSYSNCGYTF.

The V gene is TRBV12-3 or TRBV12-4, the J gene TRBJ2-3; 10 nucleotides line up with TRBD2. V shed 6 bases, J shed 4 bases, and the junction held 4 bases outside the gene matches. The CDR3 totals 14 residues. In DNA, the CDR3 is TGTGCCAGCAGCACGGGACTAGCGCCAGATACGCAGTATTTT. Protein product: CASSTGLAPDTQYF.

The chain recombines TRBV12-3 or TRBV12-4 with TRBJ2-5; tentative D call: TRBD2 (7 bases). The CDR3 extends over 15 amino acids. V was pared by 3 bases and J by 11 bases, with 22 bases between. The DNA of the CDR3 is TGTGCCAGCAGTTTGGGGGGGGGGCCGGGCGCAGAGCAGTACTTC. This sequence encodes CASSLGGGPGAEQYF.

The chain recombines TRBV3-1 with TRBJ1-1; TRBD1 matches 7 bases. Germline V gene sequence: CDR1 LGHDT, CDR2 YNNKEL (reference sequence). CDR3 length: 15 amino acids. J lost 0 bases, V lost 4 bases, and 5 bases had no gene match. The CDR3 reads CASSRQGQLNTEAFF. CDR3 in DNA: TGTGCCAGCAGCCGCCAGGGACAGCTGAACACTGAAGCTTTCTTT.